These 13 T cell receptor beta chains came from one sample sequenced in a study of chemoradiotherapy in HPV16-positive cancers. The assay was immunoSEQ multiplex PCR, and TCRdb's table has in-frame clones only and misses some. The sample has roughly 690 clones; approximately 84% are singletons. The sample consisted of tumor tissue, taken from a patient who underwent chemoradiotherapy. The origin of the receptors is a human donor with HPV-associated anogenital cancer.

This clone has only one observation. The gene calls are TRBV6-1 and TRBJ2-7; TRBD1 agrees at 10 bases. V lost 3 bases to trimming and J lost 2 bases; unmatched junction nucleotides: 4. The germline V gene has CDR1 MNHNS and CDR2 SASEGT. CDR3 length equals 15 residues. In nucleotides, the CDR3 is TGTGCCAGCAGTGAGACCGGGACAGGGGCCTACGAGCAGTACTTC. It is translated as CASSETGTGAYEQYF.

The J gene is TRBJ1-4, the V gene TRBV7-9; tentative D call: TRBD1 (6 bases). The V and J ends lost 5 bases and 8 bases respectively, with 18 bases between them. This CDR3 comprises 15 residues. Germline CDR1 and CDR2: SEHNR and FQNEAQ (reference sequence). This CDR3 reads CASSPATGVKEKLFF. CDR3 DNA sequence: TGTGCCAGCAGCCCAGCGACAGGAGTTAAGGAAAAACTGTTTTTT.

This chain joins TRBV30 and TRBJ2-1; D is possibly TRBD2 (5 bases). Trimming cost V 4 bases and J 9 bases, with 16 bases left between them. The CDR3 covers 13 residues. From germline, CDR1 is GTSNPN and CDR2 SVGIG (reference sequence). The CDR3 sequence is CAWKQFLASEQFF. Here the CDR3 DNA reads TGTGCCTGGAAACAATTTTTAGCGTCTGAGCAGTTCTTC. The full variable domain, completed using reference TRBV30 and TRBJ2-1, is SQTIHQWPATLVQPVGSPLSLECTVEGTSNPNLYWYRQAAGRGLQLLFYSVGIGQISSEVPQNLSASRPQDRQFILSSKKLLLSDSGFYLCAWKQFLASEQFFGPGTRLTVL.

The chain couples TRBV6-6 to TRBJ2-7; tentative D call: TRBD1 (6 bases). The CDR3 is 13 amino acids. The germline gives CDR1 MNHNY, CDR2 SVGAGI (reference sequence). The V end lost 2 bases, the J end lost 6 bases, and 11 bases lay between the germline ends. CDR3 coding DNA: TGTGCCAGCAGTTACGCAGGGGCGGGCGAGCAGTACTTC. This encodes CASSYAGAGEQYF.

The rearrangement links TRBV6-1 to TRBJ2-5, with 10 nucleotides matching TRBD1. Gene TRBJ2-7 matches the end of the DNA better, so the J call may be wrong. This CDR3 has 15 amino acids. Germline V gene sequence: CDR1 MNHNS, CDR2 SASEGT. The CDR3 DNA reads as TGTGCCAGCAGTGAGACCGGGACAGGGGCCTACGAGCAGTACTTC. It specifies CASSETGTGAYEQYF.

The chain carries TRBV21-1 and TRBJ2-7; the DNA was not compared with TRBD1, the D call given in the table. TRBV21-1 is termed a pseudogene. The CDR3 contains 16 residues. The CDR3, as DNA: TGTGCCAGCAGCAAAGAAGGCAGGGGAAGGGTTTACGAGCAGTACTTC. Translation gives CASSKEGRGRVYEQYF.

Here the CDR3 reads CATSRSQGAEHEQYF. In DNA, the CDR3 is TGTGCCACCAGCCGTTCGCAGGGGGCTGAACACGAGCAGTACTTC. The rearrangement joins TRBV15 to TRBJ2-7; 8 bases align to TRBD1. Germline trimming cut 5 bases from V and 5 bases from J; bases unmatched to any gene: 11. The CDR3 is 15 residues long. Germline lookup yields CDR1 LNHNV and CDR2 YYDKDF (reference sequence).

DNA for the CDR3: TGTGCCAGCAGCCCCATGAGAGAGACCCAGTACTTC. It specifies CASSPMRETQYF. V is TRBV7-2 and J is TRBJ2-5; no reliable D call. With 5 bases removed from V and 4 bases from J, the gap between germline ends came to 8 bases. The CDR3 covers 12 residues. Germline V gene data show CDR1 as SGHTA and CDR2 as FQGNSA.

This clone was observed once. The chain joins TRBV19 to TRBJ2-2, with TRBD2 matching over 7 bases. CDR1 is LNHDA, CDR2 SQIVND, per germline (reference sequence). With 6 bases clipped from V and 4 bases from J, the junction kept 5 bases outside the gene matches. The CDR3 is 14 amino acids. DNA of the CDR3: TGTGCCAGTAGGGGGCCTAGCGGCACCGGGGAGCTGTTTTTT. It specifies CASRGPSGTGELFF.

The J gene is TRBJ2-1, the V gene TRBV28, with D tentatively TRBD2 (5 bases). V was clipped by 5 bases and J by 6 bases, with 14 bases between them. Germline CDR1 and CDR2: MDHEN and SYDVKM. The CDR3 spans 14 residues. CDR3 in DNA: TGTGCCAGCAGTGCGAGTCTCCGGGGCAATGAGCAGTTCTTC. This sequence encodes CASSASLRGNEQFF.

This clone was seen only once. The CDR3 region is CASSLGAGPSSYEQYF. The CDR3 nucleotides are TGCGCCAGCAGCTTAGGAGCGGGGCCGAGCTCCTACGAGCAGTACTTC. The chain combines TRBV5-1 with TRBJ2-5, with TRBD2 matching 7 bases. The assigned J gene may be wrong: the sequence end matches TRBJ2-7 better. Germline V gives CDR1 SGHRS, CDR2 YFSETQ. There are 16 residues in the CDR3.

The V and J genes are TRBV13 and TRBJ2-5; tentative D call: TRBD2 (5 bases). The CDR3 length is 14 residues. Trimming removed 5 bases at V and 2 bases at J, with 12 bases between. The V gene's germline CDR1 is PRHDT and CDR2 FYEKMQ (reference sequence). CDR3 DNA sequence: TGTGCCAGCAGCCCCTGGCGGGCACAAGAGACCCAGTACTTC. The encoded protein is CASSPWRAQETQYF.

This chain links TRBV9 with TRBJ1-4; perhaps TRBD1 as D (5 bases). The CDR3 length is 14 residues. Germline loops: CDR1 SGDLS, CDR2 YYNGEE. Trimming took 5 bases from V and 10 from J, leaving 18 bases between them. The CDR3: CASRKEAGGGKLFF. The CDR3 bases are TGTGCCAGCAGAAAGGAGGCGGGGGGGGGAAAACTGTTTTTT.